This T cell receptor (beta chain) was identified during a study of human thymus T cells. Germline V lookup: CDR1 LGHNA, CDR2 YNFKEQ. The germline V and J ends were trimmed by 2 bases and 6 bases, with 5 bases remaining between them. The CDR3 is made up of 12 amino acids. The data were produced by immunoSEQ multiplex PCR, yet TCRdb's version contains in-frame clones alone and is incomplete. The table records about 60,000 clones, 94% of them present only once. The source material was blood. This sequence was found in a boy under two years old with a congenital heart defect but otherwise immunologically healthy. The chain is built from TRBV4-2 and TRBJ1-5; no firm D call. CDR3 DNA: TGTGCCAGCAGCCAACCGGGTCAGCCCCAGCATTTT. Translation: CASSQPGQPQHF.